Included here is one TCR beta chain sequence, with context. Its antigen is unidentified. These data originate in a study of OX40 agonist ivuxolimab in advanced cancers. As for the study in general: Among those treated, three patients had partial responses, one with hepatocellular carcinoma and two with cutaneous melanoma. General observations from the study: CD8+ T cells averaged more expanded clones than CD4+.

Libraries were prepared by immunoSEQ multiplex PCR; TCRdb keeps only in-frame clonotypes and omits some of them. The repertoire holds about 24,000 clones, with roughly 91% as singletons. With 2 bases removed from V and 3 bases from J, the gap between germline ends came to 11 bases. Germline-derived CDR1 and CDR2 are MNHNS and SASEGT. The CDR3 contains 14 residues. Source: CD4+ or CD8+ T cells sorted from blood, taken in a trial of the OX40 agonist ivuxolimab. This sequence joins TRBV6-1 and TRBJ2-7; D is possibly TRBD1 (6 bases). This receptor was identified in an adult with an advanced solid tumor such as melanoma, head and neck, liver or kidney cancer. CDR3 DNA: TGTGCCAGCAGTGAACAATTGGACAGCTACGAGCAGTACTTC. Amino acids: CASSEQLDSYEQYF.